The 14 T cell receptor beta chains below all came from one sample that was sequenced in a study of blood T cell repertoires in COVID-19. Libraries were prepared by immunoSEQ multiplex PCR; TCRdb keeps only in-frame clonotypes and omits some of them. The sample records about 140,000 clones, 80% to 90% being singletons. Sequences were obtained from peripheral blood. These receptor sequences come from a woman of 80 years or more with acute or convalescent COVID-19.

The rearrangement uses TRBV27 and TRBJ1-5; 8 positions match TRBD1. V trimming: 3 bases; J trimming: 9 bases; junction bases outside the gene matches: 7. The CDR3 has 14 residues. The V gene's germline CDR1 is MNHEY and CDR2 SMNVEV (reference sequence). The CDR3, as DNA: TGTGCCAGCAGTTTTATCAACAGGGGGGGGCCCCAGCATTTT. Translation: CASSFINRGGPQHF.

The V gene is TRBV9, the J gene TRBJ1-1; TRBD1 agrees at 8 bases. This CDR3 contains 14 residues. The germline gives CDR1 SGDLS, CDR2 YYNGEE. V lost 2 bases and J lost 4; bases outside the gene matches: 4. The CDR3 protein is CASSVADRGTEAFF. The CDR3 DNA reads TGTGCCAGCAGCGTCGCAGACAGGGGCACTGAAGCTTTCTTT.

In this sample, this clone turned up a few times. This specimen includes other DNA sequences encoding the same CDR3. The chain links TRBV3-1 (or the pseudogene TRBV3-2) to TRBJ2-1; 9 bases match TRBD1. This CDR3 is 15 amino acids long. V gave up 0 bases and J gave up 3 bases; unmatched junction bases: 0. Germline V gene sequence: CDR1 LGHDT, CDR2 YNNKEL (reference sequence). For the CDR3, the DNA is TGTGCCAGCAGCCAAGAGACAGGGGGCTACAATGAGCAGTTCTTC. It translates to CASSQETGGYNEQFF.

This clone appeared once. This chain connects TRBV19 to TRBJ2-3; 13 bases are a match to TRBD2. CDR1 and CDR2 (germline): LNHDA, SQIVND (reference sequence). The CDR3 loop spans 15 amino acids. Trimming removed 4 bases from V and 11 bases from J; junction bases left unmatched: 9. The CDR3 spells CASSTLAGGHREQYF. DNA of the CDR3: TGTGCCAGTAGTACACTAGCGGGGGGGCATCGAGAGCAGTATTTT.

The rearrangement links TRBV7-2 to TRBJ2-3, with 8 positions matching TRBD1. Trimming cost V 9 bases and J 2 bases; bases outside gene matches: 4. The CDR3 length is 13 residues. Per the germline V gene, CDR1 is SGHTA and CDR2 is FQGNSA. CDR3 sequence (DNA): TGTGCCAGTCGACAGGGGCCCACAGATACGCAGTATTTT. Residues: CASRQGPTDTQYF.

The V and J genes are TRBV5-1 and TRBJ2-1; TRBD1 aligns across 8 bases. Germline values: CDR1 SGHRS, CDR2 YFSETQ. The CDR3 consists of 14 residues. With 0 bases clipped from V and 9 bases from J, the junction kept 5 bases outside the gene matches. The DNA for the CDR3 is TGCGCCAGCAGCTTGGGGCCAGGGGGCGTTGAGCAGTTCTTC. It translates to CASSLGPGGVEQFF.

The CDR3 DNA follows: TGTGCCAGCAGCCACGGAGGTCTAGCGGGGCAAGAGACCCAGTACTTC. Protein product: CASSHGGLAGQETQYF. The J gene is TRBJ2-5, the V gene TRBV5-4, with 9 bases that match TRBD2. After removal of 4 bases from V and 2 bases from J, the junction contained 9 bases not matched to a gene. The CDR3 is 16 residues long. Germline CDR1 SGHNT, CDR2 YYREEE (reference sequence).

In the case of this clone: Different DNA sequences within this sample yield the same CDR3. The chain carries TRBV30 and TRBJ1-1, with D unresolved. The CDR3 consists of 13 residues. The V end lost 0 bases, the J end lost 0 bases, and 5 bases lay between the germline ends. The germline gives CDR1 GTSNPN, CDR2 SVGIG (reference sequence). CDR3 sequence: CAWSVQLNTEAFF. In DNA form, the CDR3 reads TGTGCCTGGAGTGTACAGTTGAACACTGAAGCTTTCTTT.

This chain joins TRBV6-5 and TRBJ1-2, with D unresolved. The CDR3 loop spans 11 amino acids. The germline V gene has CDR1 MNHEY and CDR2 SVGAGI. The germline V and J ends were trimmed by 6 bases and 4 bases, with 6 bases remaining between them. The CDR3 here is CASSNSYGYTF. The CDR3 DNA is TGTGCCAGCAGCAACAGCTATGGCTACACCTTC.

The V gene is TRBV12-5, the J gene TRBJ2-7, with 9 bases identical to TRBD1. There are 14 residues in the CDR3. The V and J ends lost 7 bases and 5 bases, in that order; junction bases with no gene match: 9. The germline V gene encodes CDR1 LGHNT and CDR2 FRNRAP. CDR3 loop: CASASGTGIHEQYF. CDR3 DNA: TGTGCTAGTGCCTCCGGGACAGGGATCCACGAGCAGTACTTC.

The chain uses TRBV29-1 and TRBJ2-3; TRBD2 is a possible D gene (5 bases). The CDR3 has 15 residues. Trimming took off 1 base at V and 2 bases at J, with 13 bases between the two ends. Germline-derived CDR1 and CDR2 are SQVTM and ANQGSEA. DNA of the CDR3: TGCAGCGTTGAAGGTGGAGGAGCGTACACAGATACGCAGTATTTT. It specifies CSVEGGGAYTDTQYF.

The chain carries TRBV6-1 and TRBJ1-6; D not resolved. V lost 1 base, J lost 6 bases, and 7 bases lay in between. The CDR3 is 14 residues long. CDR1 and CDR2 from the germline V gene are MNHNS and SASEGT. CDR3 protein: CASSEGLSNSPLHF. The CDR3 coding sequence is TGTGCCAGCAGTGAAGGACTCTCTAATTCACCCCTCCACTTT.

The chain carries TRBV4-1 and TRBJ2-2; 9 bases are shared with TRBD1. J was trimmed by 5 bases and V by 1 base; bases with no gene match: 2. The length of the CDR3 is 15 residues. Germline V gives CDR1 MGHRA, CDR2 YSYEKL. CDR3 residues: CASSQGQGGTGELFF. The CDR3 bases are TGCGCCAGCAGCCAAGGACAGGGGGGGACCGGGGAGCTGTTTTTT.

J is TRBJ2-1 and V is TRBV5-1; D call uncertain. Germline V lookup: CDR1 SGHRS, CDR2 YFSETQ. The CDR3 loop spans 12 amino acids. V was trimmed by 2 bases and J by 8 bases, leaving 8 bases between them. The CDR3 region is CASSLESYEQFF. The CDR3 bases are TGCGCCAGCAGCTTAGAGTCGTATGAGCAGTTCTTC.